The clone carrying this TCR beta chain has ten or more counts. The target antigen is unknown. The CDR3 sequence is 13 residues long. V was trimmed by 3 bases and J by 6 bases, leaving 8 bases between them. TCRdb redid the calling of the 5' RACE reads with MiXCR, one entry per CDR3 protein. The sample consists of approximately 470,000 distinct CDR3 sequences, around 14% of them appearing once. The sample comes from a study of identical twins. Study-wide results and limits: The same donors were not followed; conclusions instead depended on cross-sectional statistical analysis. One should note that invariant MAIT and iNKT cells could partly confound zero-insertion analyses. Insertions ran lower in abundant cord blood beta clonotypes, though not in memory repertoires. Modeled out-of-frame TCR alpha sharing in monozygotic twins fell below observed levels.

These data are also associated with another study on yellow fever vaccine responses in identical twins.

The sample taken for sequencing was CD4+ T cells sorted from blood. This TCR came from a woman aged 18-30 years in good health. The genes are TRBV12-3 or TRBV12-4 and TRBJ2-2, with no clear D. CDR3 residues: CASSFLVPGELFF. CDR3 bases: TGTGCCAGCAGTTTTCTAGTCCCCGGGGAGCTGTTTTTT.